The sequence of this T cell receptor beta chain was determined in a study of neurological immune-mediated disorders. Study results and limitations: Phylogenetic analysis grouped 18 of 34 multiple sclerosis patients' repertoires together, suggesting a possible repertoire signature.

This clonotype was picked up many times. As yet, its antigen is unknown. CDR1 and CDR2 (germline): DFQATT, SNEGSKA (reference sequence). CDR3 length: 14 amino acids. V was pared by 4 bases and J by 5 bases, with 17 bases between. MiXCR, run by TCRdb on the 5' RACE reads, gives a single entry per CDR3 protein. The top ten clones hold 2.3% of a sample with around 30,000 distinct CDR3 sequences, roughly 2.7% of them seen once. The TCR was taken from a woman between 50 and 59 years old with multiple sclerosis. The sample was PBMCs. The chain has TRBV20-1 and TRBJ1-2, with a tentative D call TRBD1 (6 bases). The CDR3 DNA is TGCAGTGCTACACCCCAAGGGGGGAGGTATGGCTACACCTTC. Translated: CSATPQGGRYGYTF.